The entry below gives a single T cell receptor beta chain sequence along with its context. By share, this clonotype ranks as medium-sized (0.01 to 0.1%). What antigen it recognizes has not been identified. Per-nucleotide qualities are absent, and no much larger clonotype sits a single base away. Including the terminal cysteine and phenylalanine, the CDR3 comprises 15 residues. Of the read, only the CDR3 DNA is kept; its 45 bases are in frame from base 1. Sequences ENHRY (CDR1) and SYGVKD (CDR2) are obtained from the germline V gene. Trimming accounts for 11 bases at V and 7 bases at J, while the number of junction bases matched to no gene is 16. TCRdb lists the instrument as Illumina MiSeq. The public reads were quality trimmed at Q25 with fastp and then assembled into clones with MiXCR by TCRdb, keeping productive beta chains. For every CDR3 protein sequence, its rows merge into one entry that carries the most common genes and DNA. This sample comprises 4,700 or so distinct CDR3 sequences, approximately 8% of them detected only once. The biggest ten clones account for around 9% of the sample.

The source of the sample is a study. Sequenced input: CD4+ T cells from synovial fluid. This TCR was sampled from a human donor with rheumatoid arthritis. The receptor chain draws on TRBV10-3 and TRBJ2-2, with 7 bases aligning to TRBD1. The CDR3 here reads CASQGDGAFGGELFF. The DNA sequence is TGTGCCTCCCAGGGGGACGGCGCGTTTGGCGGGGAGCTGTTTTTT.